The 5 T cell receptor beta chains below all came from one sample that was sequenced in a study of cytomegalovirus exposure and HLA in healthy donors. Profiling relied on immunoSEQ multiplex PCR, and the TCRdb table lists in-frame clones only, not all of them. The table has 120,000 or so clones, 89% seen once. The sequenced sample was PBMCs. The receptors derive from a woman aged 18-35 years in good health and CMV-seronegative.

CDR3 region: CASSIIAGVYEQYF. The CDR3 bases are TGTGCCAGTAGTATTATCGCAGGGGTATACGAGCAGTACTTC. The chain combines TRBV19 with TRBJ2-7; TRBD1 is a possible D gene (6 bases). Trimming removed 3 bases from V and 4 bases from J, with 13 bases in between. The length of the CDR3 is 14 residues. Germline V gene data show CDR1 as LNHDA and CDR2 as SQIVND (reference sequence).

This clone has a single count. The V and J genes are TRBV18 and TRBJ2-7, with 8 nucleotides matching TRBD2. Germline V gives CDR1 KGHSH, CDR2 LQKENI. V lost 1 base and J lost 5; bases outside the gene matches: 4. This CDR3 has 14 residues. The CDR3 DNA reads as TGTGCCAGCTCACCACGGACTAGCAGCGACGAGCAGTACTTC. Its translation is CASSPRTSSDEQYF.

The genes are TRBV30 and TRBJ2-7; the D gene is possibly TRBD2 (6 bases). The CDR3 extends over 13 amino acids. Trimming cost V 0 bases and J 2 bases, with 8 bases left between them. Germline CDR1 and CDR2: GTSNPN and SVGIG (reference sequence). CDR3 loop: CAWSVGGTYEQYF. The CDR3 DNA reads as TGTGCCTGGAGTGTGGGGGGTACCTACGAGCAGTACTTC. Full variable domain (rest looked up from reference TRBV30 and TRBJ2-7): SQTIHQWPATLVQPVGSPLSLECTVEGTSNPNLYWYRQAAGRGLQLLFYSVGIGQISSEVPQNLSASRPQDRQFILSSKKLLLSDSGFYLCAWSVGGTYEQYFGPGTRLTVT.

The CDR3 here is CASSPGGGAYNEQFF. In DNA form, the CDR3 reads TGTGCCAGCAGCCCTGGCGGGGGGGCCTACAATGAGCAGTTCTTC. This chain joins TRBV5-4 and TRBJ2-1; 9 positions match TRBD2. Losses at the gene ends were 4 bases for V and 2 bases for J; bases not matched to a gene: 4. The CDR3 consists of 15 residues. In germline, CDR1 is SGHNT, CDR2 YYREEE (reference sequence).

This sequence joins TRBV5-1 and TRBJ2-7; 10 nucleotides align to TRBD1. This CDR3 has 15 amino acids. Germline V gene data show CDR1 as SGHRS and CDR2 as YFSETQ. Trimming took 0 bases from V and 5 from J; bases not matched to a gene: 5. The CDR3 DNA follows: TGCGCCAGCAGCTTGGTCGGGACAGGGGTAAACGAGCAGTACTTC. Translated, it gives CASSLVGTGVNEQYF.